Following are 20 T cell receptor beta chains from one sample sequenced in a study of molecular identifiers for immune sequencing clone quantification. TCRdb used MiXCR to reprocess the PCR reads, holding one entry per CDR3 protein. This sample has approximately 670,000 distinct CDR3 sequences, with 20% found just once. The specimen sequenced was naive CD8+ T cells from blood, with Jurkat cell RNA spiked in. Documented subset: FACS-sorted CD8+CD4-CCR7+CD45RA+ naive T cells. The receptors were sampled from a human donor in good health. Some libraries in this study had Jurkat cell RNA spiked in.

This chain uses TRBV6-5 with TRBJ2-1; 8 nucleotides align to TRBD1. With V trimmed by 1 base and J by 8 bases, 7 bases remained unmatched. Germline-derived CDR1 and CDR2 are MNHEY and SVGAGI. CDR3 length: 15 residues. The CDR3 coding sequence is TGTGCCAGCAGTTACTTACGGACAGGGAACGATGAGCAGTTCTTC. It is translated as CASSYLRTGNDEQFF.

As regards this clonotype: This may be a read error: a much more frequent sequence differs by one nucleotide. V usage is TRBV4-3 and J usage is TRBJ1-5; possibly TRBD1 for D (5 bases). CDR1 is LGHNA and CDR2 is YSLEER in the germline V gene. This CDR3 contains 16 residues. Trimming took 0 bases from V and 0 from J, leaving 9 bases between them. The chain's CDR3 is CASSQDPQGSNQPQHF. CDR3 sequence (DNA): TGCGCCAGCAGCCAAGATCCCCAGGGTAGCAATCAGCCCCAGCATTTT.

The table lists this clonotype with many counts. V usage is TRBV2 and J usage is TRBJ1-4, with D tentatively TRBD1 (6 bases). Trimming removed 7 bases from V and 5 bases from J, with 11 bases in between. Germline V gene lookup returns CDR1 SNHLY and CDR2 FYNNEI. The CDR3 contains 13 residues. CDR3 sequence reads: CASTGQGNEKLFF. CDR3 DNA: TGTGCCAGCACTGGCCAGGGGAATGAAAAACTGTTTTTT. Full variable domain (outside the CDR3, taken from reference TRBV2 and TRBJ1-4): EPEVTQTPSHQVTQMGQEVILRCVPISNHLYFYWYRQILGQKVEFLVSFYNNEISEKSEIFDDQFSVERPDGSNFTLKIRSTKLEDSAMYFCASTGQGNEKLFFGSGTQLSVL.

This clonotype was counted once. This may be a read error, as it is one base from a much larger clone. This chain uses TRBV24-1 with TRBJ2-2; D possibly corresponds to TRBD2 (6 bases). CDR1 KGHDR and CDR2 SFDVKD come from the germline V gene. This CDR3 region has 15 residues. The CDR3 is CATSGRGLNTGGLFF. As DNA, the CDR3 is TGTGCCACCAGTGGTAGGGGCCTGAACACCGGGGGGCTGTTTTTT.

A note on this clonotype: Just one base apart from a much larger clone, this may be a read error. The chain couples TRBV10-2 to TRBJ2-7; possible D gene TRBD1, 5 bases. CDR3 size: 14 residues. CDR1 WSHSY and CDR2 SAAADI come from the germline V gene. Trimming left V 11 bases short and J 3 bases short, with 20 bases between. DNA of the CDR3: TGCGCCGGCGGTGGTCCCGGTAGGGGCTACGAGCAGTACTTC. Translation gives CAGGGPGRGYEQYF.

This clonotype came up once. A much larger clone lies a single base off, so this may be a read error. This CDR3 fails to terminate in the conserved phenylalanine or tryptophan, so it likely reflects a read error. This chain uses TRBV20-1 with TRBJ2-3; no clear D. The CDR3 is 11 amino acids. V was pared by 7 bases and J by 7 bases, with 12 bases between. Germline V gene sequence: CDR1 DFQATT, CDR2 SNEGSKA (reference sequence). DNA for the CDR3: TGCAGTGGTATCACAACAAATACGCAGTATTGT. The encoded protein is CSGITTNTQYC.

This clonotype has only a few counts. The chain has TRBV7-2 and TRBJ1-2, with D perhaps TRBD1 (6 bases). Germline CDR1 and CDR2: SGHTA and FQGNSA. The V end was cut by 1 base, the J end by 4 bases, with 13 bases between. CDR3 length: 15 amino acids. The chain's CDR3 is CASSLGGGDIYGYTF. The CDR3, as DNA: TGTGCCAGCAGCTTAGGAGGGGGGGACATCTATGGCTACACCTTC. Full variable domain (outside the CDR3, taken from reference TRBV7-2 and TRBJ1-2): GAGVSQSPSNKVTEKGKDVELRCDPISGHTALYWYRQSLGQGLEFLIYFQGNSAPDKSGLPSDRFSAERTGGSVSTLTIQRTQQEDSAVYLCASSLGGGDIYGYTFGSGTRLTVV.

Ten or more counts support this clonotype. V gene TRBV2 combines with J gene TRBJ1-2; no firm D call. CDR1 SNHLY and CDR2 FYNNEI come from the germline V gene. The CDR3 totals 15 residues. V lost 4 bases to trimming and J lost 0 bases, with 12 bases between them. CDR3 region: CASSGQLDPNYGYTF. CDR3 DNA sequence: TGTGCCAGCAGTGGGCAGCTTGATCCTAACTATGGCTACACCTTC.

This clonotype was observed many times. For the CDR3, the DNA is TGCGCCAGCAGCCCGGGAGCGACAGAATACGAGCAGTACTTC. As protein: CASSPGATEYEQYF. The rearrangement uses TRBV5-1 and TRBJ2-7, with D possibly matching TRBD2 (6 bases). Trimming removed 4 bases at V and 4 bases at J, with 15 bases between. The CDR3 contains 14 residues. The germline gives CDR1 SGHRS, CDR2 YFSETQ.

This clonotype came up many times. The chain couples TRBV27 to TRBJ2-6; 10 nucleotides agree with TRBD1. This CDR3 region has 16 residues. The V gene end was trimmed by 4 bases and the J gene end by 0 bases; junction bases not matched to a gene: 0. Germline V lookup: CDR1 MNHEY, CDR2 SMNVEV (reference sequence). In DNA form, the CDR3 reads TGTGCCAGCAGTTGGACAGGGGGCTCTGGGGCCAACGTCCTGACTTTC. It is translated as CASSWTGGSGANVLTF.

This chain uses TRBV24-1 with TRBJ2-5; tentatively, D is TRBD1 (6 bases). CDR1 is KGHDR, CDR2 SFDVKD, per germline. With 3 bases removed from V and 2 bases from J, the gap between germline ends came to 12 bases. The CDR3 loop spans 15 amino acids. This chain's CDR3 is CATSDRTVAQETQYF. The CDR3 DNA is TGTGCCACCAGTGATCGGACAGTCGCACAAGAGACCCAGTACTTC.

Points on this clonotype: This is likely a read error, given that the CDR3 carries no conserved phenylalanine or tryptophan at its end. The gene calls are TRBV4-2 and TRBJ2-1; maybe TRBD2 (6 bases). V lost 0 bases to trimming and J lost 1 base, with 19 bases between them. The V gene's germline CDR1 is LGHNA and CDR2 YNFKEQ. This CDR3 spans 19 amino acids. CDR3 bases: TGTGCCAGCAGCCAAGAGCTGGGGACTTACCTCAGGTCCTACAATGAGCAGTTCTAC. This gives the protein CASSQELGTYLRSYNEQFY.

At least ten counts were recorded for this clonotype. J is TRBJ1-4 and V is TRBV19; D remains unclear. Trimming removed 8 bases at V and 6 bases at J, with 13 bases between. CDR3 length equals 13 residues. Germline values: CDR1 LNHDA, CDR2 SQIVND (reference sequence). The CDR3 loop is CASYDFYDEKLFF. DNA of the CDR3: TGTGCCAGTTATGACTTCTACGATGAAAAACTGTTTTTT.

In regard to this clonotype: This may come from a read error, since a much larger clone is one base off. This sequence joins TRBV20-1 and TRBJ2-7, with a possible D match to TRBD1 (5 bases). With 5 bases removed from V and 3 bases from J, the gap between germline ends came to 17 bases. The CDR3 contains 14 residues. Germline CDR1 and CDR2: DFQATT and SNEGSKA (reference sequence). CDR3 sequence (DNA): TGCAGTGCTGGGGTGGGGCCAAAGGGCTACGAGCAGTACTTC. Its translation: CSAGVGPKGYEQYF.

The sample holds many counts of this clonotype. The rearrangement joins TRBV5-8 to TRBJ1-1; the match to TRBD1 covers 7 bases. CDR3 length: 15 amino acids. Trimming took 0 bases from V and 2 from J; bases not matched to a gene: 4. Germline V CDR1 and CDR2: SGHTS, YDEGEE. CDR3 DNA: TGTGCCAGCAGCTTGGTGACAGGGACCAACACTGAAGCTTTCTTT. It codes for CASSLVTGTNTEAFF.

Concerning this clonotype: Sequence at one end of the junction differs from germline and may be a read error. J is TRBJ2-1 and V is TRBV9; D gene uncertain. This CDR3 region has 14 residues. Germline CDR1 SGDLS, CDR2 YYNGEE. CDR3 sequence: CASSGPPSRNELFF. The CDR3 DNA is TGTGCCAGCAGCGGGCCGCCGTCTCGCAATGAGCTGTTCTTC.

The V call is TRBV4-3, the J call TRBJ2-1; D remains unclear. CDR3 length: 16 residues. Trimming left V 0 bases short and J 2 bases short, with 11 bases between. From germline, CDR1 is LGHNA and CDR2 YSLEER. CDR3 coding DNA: TGCGCCAGCAGCCAAGATAGTAGGGCCGCCTACAATGAGCAGTTCTTC. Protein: CASSQDSRAAYNEQFF.

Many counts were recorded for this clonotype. In DNA form, the CDR3 reads TGTGCTAGTGGGGAATCGAGCAGTCACCTGAGCTCCTATAATTCACCCCTCCACTTT. Amino acid sequence: CASGESSSHLSSYNSPLHF. The chain has TRBV12-5 and TRBJ1-6; no clear D gene. Trimming pared 6 bases from V and 0 bases from J, leaving 21 bases between. The CDR3 sequence is 19 residues long. Germline assignment: CDR1 LGHNT and CDR2 FRNRAP.

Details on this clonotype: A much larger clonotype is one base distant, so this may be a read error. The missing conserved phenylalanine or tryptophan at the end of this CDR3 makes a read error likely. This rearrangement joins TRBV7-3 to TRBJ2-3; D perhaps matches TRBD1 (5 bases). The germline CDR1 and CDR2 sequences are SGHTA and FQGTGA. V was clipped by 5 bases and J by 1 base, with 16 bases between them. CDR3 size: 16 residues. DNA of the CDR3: TGTGCCAGCAGCCAAGGTTTTGGGGCTGGCACAGATACGCAGTATGTT. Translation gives CASSQGFGAGTDTQYV.

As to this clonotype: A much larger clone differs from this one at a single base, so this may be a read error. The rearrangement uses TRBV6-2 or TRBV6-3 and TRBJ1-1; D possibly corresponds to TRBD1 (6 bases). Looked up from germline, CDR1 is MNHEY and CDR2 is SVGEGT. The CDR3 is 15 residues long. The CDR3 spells CTSSWVGQQNTEAFF. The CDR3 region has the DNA TGTACCAGCAGCTGGGTAGGACAGCAGAACACTGAAGCTTTCTTT.